The rows below give T cell receptor beta chains drawn from one sample of a study of shared T cell receptors in the human thymus. The data were produced by immunoSEQ multiplex PCR, yet TCRdb's version contains in-frame clones alone and is incomplete. The sample consists of 550,000 to 800,000 clones, 80% to 90% of them appearing once. In addition, the sample was reused for a study of human thymus T cells.

The sequenced sample was thymocytes. Receptor source: a girl under three years old with a congenital heart defect. Each CDR3 is given with its conserved first and last residue.

J gene | V gene | CDR3 protein
TRBJ2-2 | TRBV11-3 | CASSFGAGGVTGELFF
TRBJ2-7 | TRBV4-3 | CASSQGGRPSREQYF
- | TRBV5-1 | CASSPRGTGNSYEQYF
TRBJ2-1 | TRBV7-2 | CASSLVATGEADNEQFF
TRBJ2-3 | TRBV5-6 | CASSFRGTQYF
TRBJ2-1 | TRBV11-2 | CASSLEGGGQFNEQFF
TRBJ1-1 | TRBV30 | CASNSPWNTEAFF
TRBJ1-6 | TRBV6-5 | CASSRRQGGSMALHF
TRBJ1-4 | TRBV18 | CASSRKDRGDEKLFF
TRBJ1-6 | TRBV27 | CASSFLESAPLHF
TRBJ1-5 | TRBV6-6 | CASRIGVMGNQPQHF
TRBJ1-6 | TRBV6-5 | CASSSVIPTGDSPLHF
TRBJ1-1 | TRBV25-1 | CASILTGKIGTEAFF
TRBJ2-3 | TRBV14 | CASSQEELGANTDTQYF
TRBJ2-5 | TRBV5-4 | CASSHIPAETQYF
- | TRBV4-2 | CASSRRGTGYSYEQYF
TRBJ1-2 | TRBV2 | CASSITKWGTGKNYGYTF
TRBJ2-1 | TRBV18 | CASSPRGGINEQFF
TRBJ2-2 | TRBV7-2 | CASSLDVYSGDDNTGELFF
TRBJ1-2 | TRBV25-1 | CASSNKGDYGYTF
TRBJ1-1 | TRBV7-4 | CASSSVPGQGGMVNTEAFF
TRBJ1-5 | TRBV2 | CASSEAGGGNQPQHF
TRBJ2-1 | TRBV7-9 | CASSFPGQGERGAYNEQFF
TRBJ2-4 | TRBV5-1 | CASSSAGLAKNIQYF
TRBJ2-6 | TRBV19 | CASSIQGLRQKGSGANVLTF
TRBJ1-2 | TRBV19 | CASSERQAYGYTF
TRBJ2-1 | TRBV6-1 | CASSAGGFGGNEQFF
TRBJ2-5 | TRBV5-8 | CASTLVGQGALGETQYF
TRBJ1-2 | TRBV5-6 | CASSPSGRSGFDYGYTF
TRBJ2-2 | TRBV9 | CASSLWGGGTGELFF
TRBJ1-1 | TRBV6-5 | CASSYIRATDNTEAFF
TRBJ2-1 | TRBV29-1 | CSVATMRLGNYNEQFF
TRBJ1-1 | TRBV10-3 | CAIADVEVAVVEAFF
TRBJ2-7 | TRBV4-3 | CASSQASRTSGFSPYEQYF
TRBJ1-1 | TRBV7-9 | CASRQMTNTEAFF
TRBJ1-1 | TRBV11-2 | CASSGQGLQIRGLAFF
TRBJ1-3 | TRBV5-5 | CASSLGGDTIYF
- | TRBV11-2 | CASSHPGEGSYEQYF
TRBJ1-2 | TRBV7-2 | CASSLAGRVGGYTF
TRBJ2-1 | TRBV15 | CATSSGCGQGITACSYNEQFF
TRBJ1-2 | TRBV7-9 | CASSVGQSNYGYTF
TRBJ2-2 | TRBV5-1 | CASRGQRDELFF
TRBJ2-7 | TRBV7-9 | CASRLGSTPYEQYF
TRBJ1-2 | TRBV28 | CASLPGQGTDYGYTF
TRBJ1-5 | TRBV6-1 | CASSEALDTSNQPQHF
TRBJ1-4 | TRBV9 | CASSPSGQGNEKLFF
TRBJ2-3 | TRBV7-8 | CASSFERGSTDTQYF
TRBJ1-1 | TRBV25-1 | CASSEGGQTKVNTEAFF
TRBJ1-5 | TRBV6-6 | CASSYLGPPGQPQHF
TRBJ1-3 | TRBV4-1 | CASSQDFLAQGAIRRNTIYF
TRBJ1-2 | TRBV19 | CASSIDLDEEIYYGYTF